This note documents a single T cell receptor beta chain sequence. The record originates from a study of cytomegalovirus exposure and HLA in healthy donors. At the level of the study: An earlier analysis identified under 130 million unique TCR beta sequences in 150 million to 200 million T cells.

The CDR3 loop spans 13 amino acids. Germline V gives CDR1 SGHTA, CDR2 FQGNSA. V shed 3 bases and J 6 bases; nucleotides not matched to a gene: 4. PCR involved 60 Vbeta and 13 Jbeta primers. TCRdb keeps only in-frame clones here, not all; method: immunoSEQ multiplex PCR. In the table there are some 200,000 clones, 77% of which are singletons. This TCR was sampled from a woman aged 60-75 years in good health and CMV-seropositive. This chain connects TRBV7-2 to TRBJ1-2; TRBD1 matches at 7 bases. Sequenced sample: PBMCs. This chain's CDR3 is CASSLIQGDGYTF. In nucleotides, the CDR3 is TGTGCCAGCAGCTTGATTCAGGGGGATGGCTACACCTTC.